Below are 14 T cell receptor beta chains sequenced from a single sample in a study of blood T cell repertoires in COVID-19. The repertoire was sequenced with immunoSEQ multiplex PCR; TCRdb's copy has only in-frame clones and lacks some. Of under 500,000 clones detected, 80% to 90% appear once; the ten largest clones hold 4% to 4.5%. The sequencing input was peripheral blood. The receptors were gathered from a woman in her twenties or thirties with acute or convalescent COVID-19.

This chain connects TRBV18 to TRBJ2-5; TRBD2 matches 9 bases. The CDR3 contains 13 residues. V lost 10 bases and J lost 4; bases outside the gene matches: 7. CDR1 and CDR2 (germline): KGHSH, LQKENI. As DNA, the CDR3 is TGTGCCACACAACCGGGACTAGCAGAGACCCAGTACTTC. This sequence encodes CATQPGLAETQYF.

The chain links TRBV2 to TRBJ2-1, with TRBD1 identical over 11 bases. The CDR3 extends over 14 amino acids. V shed 7 bases and J 4 bases; nucleotides not matched to a gene: 3. Per the germline V gene, CDR1 is SNHLY and CDR2 is FYNNEI. The DNA for the CDR3 is TGTGCCAGCACCGGGACAGGGGGATACAATGAGCAGTTCTTC. Encoded protein: CASTGTGGYNEQFF.

This clone was found once. This chain uses TRBV5-4 with TRBJ2-7; the D gene is possibly TRBD1 (6 bases). CDR3 length equals 16 residues. V lost 0 bases and J lost 4, with 17 bases in between. Germline CDR1 is SGHNT and CDR2 is YYREEE (reference sequence). The chain's CDR3 is CASSLGSGTLEYEQYF. CDR3 nucleotides: TGTGCCAGCAGCTTGGGGAGTGGGACACTAGAATACGAGCAGTACTTC.

The chain uses TRBV5-6 and TRBJ2-7; 7 nucleotides line up with TRBD1. This CDR3 is built from 12 residues. With V trimmed by 4 bases and J by 5 bases, 3 bases remained unmatched. Germline CDR1 reads SGHDT; CDR2 reads YYEEEE. CDR3 sequence: CASSRTGDEQYF. The CDR3 DNA reads as TGTGCCAGCAGCCGCACAGGGGACGAGCAGTACTTC.

The V and J genes are TRBV5-1 and TRBJ1-2; 7 bases are shared with TRBD1. CDR1 and CDR2 (germline): SGHRS, YFSETQ. The CDR3 is 13 residues long. Germline trimming cut 2 bases from V and 10 bases from J; bases unmatched to any gene: 8. The CDR3, as DNA: TGCGCCAGCAGCTTTAGGGCAGGACAGGACTACACCTTC. This translates into CASSFRAGQDYTF.

The chain has TRBV7-3 and TRBJ2-2; D might be TRBD1 (5 bases). CDR3 length: 15 residues. With 0 bases removed from V and 3 bases from J, the gap between germline ends came to 8 bases. Germline V CDR1 and CDR2: SGHTA, FQGTGA. The CDR3 DNA follows: TGTGCCAGCAGCTTAACCAGGGATCACACCGGGGAGCTGTTTTTT. This codes for CASSLTRDHTGELFF. The variable domain in full, with the rest retrieved from reference TRBV7-3 and TRBJ2-2, is GAGVSQTPSNKVTEKGKYVELRCDPISGHTALYWYRQSLGQGPEFLIYFQGTGAADDSGLPNDRFFAVRPEGSVSTLKIQRTERGDSAVYLCASSLTRDHTGELFFGEGSRLTVL.

This clone was observed a single time. The chain uses TRBV4-1 and TRBJ2-2; D is unclear. V lost 3 bases and J 3 bases, leaving 8 bases between the germline ends. The CDR3 is 14 amino acids. Germline-derived CDR1 and CDR2 are MGHRA and YSYEKL. As DNA, the CDR3 is TGCGCCAGCAGCCAGAGCCCCCACACCGGGGAGCTGTTTTTT. Its protein product is CASSQSPHTGELFF.

The chain uses TRBV29-1 and TRBJ2-2; no clear D gene. The germline CDR1 and CDR2 sequences are SQVTM and ANQGSEA. V lost 2 bases and J 5 bases, leaving 6 bases between the germline ends. The CDR3 spans 12 residues. The DNA of the CDR3 is TGCAGCGTTGAAATTTCAACCGGGGAGCTGTTTTTT. Its protein product is CSVEISTGELFF.

The gene calls are TRBV5-1 and TRBJ1-1; D unresolved. Trimming took off 0 bases at V and 0 bases at J, with 9 bases between the two ends. The CDR3 has 15 amino acids. Germline V gene data show CDR1 as SGHRS and CDR2 as YFSETQ. The CDR3 is CASSLVGLMNTEAFF. In DNA form, the CDR3 reads TGCGCCAGCAGCTTGGTTGGGCTAATGAACACTGAAGCTTTCTTT.

This sequence joins TRBV24-1 and TRBJ2-5, with D possibly being TRBD2 (7 bases). The CDR3 has 16 amino acids. Germline V CDR1 and CDR2: KGHDR, SFDVKD. Trimming cost V 5 bases and J 2 bases, with 17 bases left between them. CDR3 sequence: CATSVRGAGEQETQYF. In nucleotides, the CDR3 is TGTGCCACCAGTGTTCGGGGGGCCGGGGAACAAGAGACCCAGTACTTC.

The chain uses TRBV5-1 and TRBJ2-7; D is possibly TRBD2 (5 bases). The CDR3 runs 17 residues. Looked up from germline, CDR1 is SGHRS and CDR2 is YFSETQ. The germline V and J ends were trimmed by 4 bases and 4 bases, with 24 bases remaining between them. CDR3 region: CASSPGIVRQTKYEQYF. CDR3 coding DNA: TGCGCCAGCAGCCCGGGGATAGTTCGACAAACAAAGTACGAGCAGTACTTC. Supplemented by reference TRBV5-1 and TRBJ2-7, the full variable domain reads KAGVTQTPRYLIKTRGQQVTLSCSPISGHRSVSWYQQTPGQGLQFLFEYFSETQRNKGNFPGRFSGRQFSNSRSEMNVSTLELGDSALYLCASSPGIVRQTKYEQYFGPGTRLTVT.

The chain recombines TRBV5-1 with TRBJ2-7; 16 bases are shared with TRBD2. CDR1 is SGHRS and CDR2 is YFSETQ in the germline V gene. The CDR3 consists of 17 residues. The J segment lost 4 bases and the V segment lost 4 bases, leaving 8 bases of the junction unmatched. The CDR3 spells CASSQAGTSGGAYEQYF. The DNA of the CDR3 is TGCGCCAGCAGCCAAGCCGGGACTAGCGGGGGGGCTTACGAGCAGTACTTC.

The chain recombines TRBV27 with TRBJ2-7, with a weak D call TRBD1 (5 bases). Germline V gene sequence: CDR1 MNHEY, CDR2 SMNVEV (reference sequence). Trimming removed 2 bases from V and 3 bases from J, with 8 bases in between. The CDR3 has 13 residues. The CDR3 region is CASSLRQGYEQYF. In DNA form, the CDR3 reads TGTGCCAGCAGTTTAAGGCAGGGCTACGAGCAGTACTTC.

The chain joins TRBV9 to TRBJ2-5, with 9 bases fitting TRBD2. With V trimmed by 4 bases and J by 4 bases, 5 bases remained unmatched. The CDR3 loop spans 14 amino acids. Germline V gives CDR1 SGDLS, CDR2 YYNGEE. CDR3 coding DNA: TGTGCCAGCAGCCCGCGGGGGGGAGTAGAGACCCAGTACTTC. Translation gives CASSPRGGVETQYF.